The present entry profiles one TCR beta chain with its context. The assay was immunoSEQ multiplex PCR, and TCRdb's table has in-frame clones only and misses some. The sample includes nearly 110,000 clones, about nine tenths of them seen just once. This record belongs to a study of T cell changes during pregnancy in multiple sclerosis. The CDR3 length is 16 residues. The germline CDR1 and CDR2 sequences are SGHRS and YFSETQ. V was cut by 1 base and J by 4 bases, with 18 bases left in between. J is TRBJ2-7 and V is TRBV5-1; tentative D call: TRBD1 (6 bases). The material was peripheral blood, obtained in the third trimester of pregnancy. The sequence came from a female donor in good health, enrolled as a control in a pregnancy study. DNA for the CDR3: TGCGCCAGCAGCTTGTCGACAGGCCGAATACCATACGAGCAGTACTTC. Its translation is CASSLSTGRIPYEQYF.